A selection of T cell receptor beta chains follows, all from one sample in a study of shared clonotypes between healthy human individuals. The data were produced by immunoSEQ multiplex PCR, yet TCRdb's version contains in-frame clones alone and is incomplete. Of about half a million clones listed, 79% are singletons. Input material: PBMCs. The receptors were sampled from a woman between 35 and 50 years old in good health. Some clones in this sample may be carry-over from other donors' samples. CDR3s include the opening cysteine and the closing phenylalanine or tryptophan. A D gene is named only where the DNA matches it firmly. Rows may omit the clone size; those that give it use once, few, many or a size class.

v_call: TRBV29-1
d_call: TRBD2
j_call: TRBJ2-1
clone_size: NA
cdr3_nt: TGCAGCGTTTATAGCGGGACGAGCTCCTACAATGAGCAGTTCTTC
cdr3_aa: CSVYSGTSSYNEQFF

v_call: TRBV10-1
d_call: TRBD1
j_call: TRBJ2-2
clone_size: NA
cdr3_nt: TGCGCCAGTACCGGGACAGGACTCCCGAACACCGGGGAGCTGTTTTTT
cdr3_aa: CASTGTGLPNTGELFF

v_call: TRBV6-6
d_call: NA
j_call: TRBJ2-3
clone_size: NA
cdr3_nt: TGTGCCAGCAGCGGCGGGTACAGCACAGATACGCAGTATTTT
cdr3_aa: CASSGGYSTDTQYF

v_call: TRBV7-9
d_call: TRBD1
j_call: TRBJ1-1
clone_size: once
cdr3_nt: TGTGCCAGCAGCTTAACACAGGGGGCTGCCGAAGCTTTCTTT
cdr3_aa: CASSLTQGAAEAFF

v_call: TRBV30
d_call: NA
j_call: TRBJ2-7
clone_size: NA
cdr3_nt: TGTGCCTGGAGTGGATCCTACGAGCAGTACTTC
cdr3_aa: CAWSGSYEQYF

v_call: TRBV15
d_call: TRBD1
j_call: TRBJ2-3
clone_size: NA
cdr3_nt: TGTGCCACCAGCAGAGGGGACAGGGGGCCAGATACGCAGTATTTT
cdr3_aa: CATSRGDRGPDTQYF

v_call: TRBV5-1
d_call: TRBD2
j_call: TRBJ2-3
clone_size: NA
cdr3_nt: TGCGCCAGCACGCGGGAGGGGACTTATGCAGATACGCAGTATTTT
cdr3_aa: CASTREGTYADTQYF

v_call: TRBV7-2
d_call: TRBD2
j_call: TRBJ2-3
clone_size: NA
cdr3_nt: TGTGCCAGCAGCTCATTCCCCCGCGGGAGGAAGGTCGACACAGATACGCAGTATTTT
cdr3_aa: CASSSFPRGRKVDTDTQYF

v_call: TRBV2
d_call: TRBD1
j_call: TRBJ1-4
clone_size: NA
cdr3_nt: TGTGCCAGCAGTACAGACAGGGGAGGCGAAAAACTGTTTTTT
cdr3_aa: CASSTDRGGEKLFF

v_call: TRBV28
d_call: TRBD1
j_call: TRBJ1-2
clone_size: NA
cdr3_nt: TGTGCCAGCAGTTCACCGGGACAGCCAAACTATGGCTACACCTTC
cdr3_aa: CASSSPGQPNYGYTF

v_call: TRBV2
d_call: TRBD2
j_call: TRBJ2-7
clone_size: NA
cdr3_nt: TGTGCCAGCAGGGATGGACTAGCGTACGAGCAGTACTTC
cdr3_aa: CASRDGLAYEQYF

v_call: TRBV6-6
d_call: NA
j_call: TRBJ1-2
clone_size: once
cdr3_nt: TGTGCCGGGACCCGGGGAGGCTATGGCTACACCTTC
cdr3_aa: CAGTRGGYGYTF

v_call: TRBV6-6
d_call: TRBD2
j_call: TRBJ2-7
clone_size: NA
cdr3_nt: TGTGCCAGCAGTTACGGTCTAGCGGGAGTTTCCGAGCAGTACTTC
cdr3_aa: CASSYGLAGVSEQYF

v_call: TRBV10-3
d_call: NA
j_call: TRBJ2-1
clone_size: NA
cdr3_nt: TGTGCCATCAGTCCCACCGGGACTCTCAATGAGCAGTTCTTC
cdr3_aa: CAISPTGTLNEQFF

v_call: TRBV5-1
d_call: NA
j_call: TRBJ2-1
clone_size: NA
cdr3_nt: TGCGCCAGCAGCTTGGTGGCGGGGAGCTCCTACAATGAGCAGTTCTTC
cdr3_aa: CASSLVAGSSYNEQFF

v_call: TRBV7-3
d_call: NA
j_call: TRBJ2-2
clone_size: few
cdr3_nt: TGTGCCAGCAGCTTATTCGCGGGAACGAACACCGGGGAGCTGTTTTTT
cdr3_aa: CASSLFAGTNTGELFF

v_call: TRBV7-9
d_call: TRBD2
j_call: TRBJ2-7
clone_size: once
cdr3_nt: TGTGCCAGCAGCAGACTAGCGGGAGGGGTCGAGCAGTACTTC
cdr3_aa: CASSRLAGGVEQYF